The rows below give T cell receptor beta chains drawn from one sample of a study of Ad26.COV2.S vaccination and SARS-CoV-2 variants. Generated by immunoSEQ multiplex PCR, the TCRdb table keeps only in-frame clones and is missing some. In the table there are roughly 420,000 clones, more than 75% of which are singletons. The sequenced sample was peripheral blood, obtained in a trial of Ad26.COV2.S vaccine versus placebo. These TCRs come from a person aged 18-65 years who received the Ad26.COV2.S COVID-19 vaccine or a placebo. CDR3s include the opening cysteine and the closing phenylalanine or tryptophan. Each record gives: V gene, J gene, clone size, D gene, CDR3 protein, CDR3 DNA. D genes are given only for firm matches. Not every row has a clone size; where given, it reads once, few, many or a size class.

v_call: TRBV6-2/TRBV6-3
j_call: TRBJ2-7
clone_size: -
d_call: TRBD1
cdr3_aa: CASSQDRGWHF
cdr3_nt: TGTGCCAGCAGCCAGGACAGGGGGTGGCACTTC

v_call: TRBV7-2
j_call: TRBJ1-1
clone_size: -
d_call: -
cdr3_aa: CASSLVGETEAFF
cdr3_nt: TGTGCCAGCAGCTTAGTAGGGGAAACTGAAGCTTTCTTT

v_call: TRBV6-2/TRBV6-3
j_call: TRBJ1-2
clone_size: -
d_call: -
cdr3_aa: CASSRGVSYYGYTF
cdr3_nt: TGTGCCAGCAGTCGAGGCGTCTCCTATTATGGCTACACCTTC

v_call: TRBV19
j_call: TRBJ1-5
clone_size: -
d_call: -
cdr3_aa: CASNQNRQPQHF
cdr3_nt: TGTGCCAGTAACCAAAATCGGCAGCCCCAGCATTTT

v_call: TRBV5-1
j_call: TRBJ1-2
clone_size: -
d_call: TRBD1
cdr3_aa: CASSRDRGDGYTF
cdr3_nt: TGCGCCAGCAGCCGGGACAGGGGGGATGGCTACACCTTC

v_call: TRBV12-5
j_call: TRBJ2-1
clone_size: -
d_call: -
cdr3_aa: CASGLGSSYNEQFF
cdr3_nt: TGTGCTAGTGGTTTGGGGAGCTCCTACAATGAGCAGTTCTTC

v_call: TRBV29-1
j_call: TRBJ2-3
clone_size: -
d_call: -
cdr3_aa: CSVGVSADTQYF
cdr3_nt: TGCAGCGTTGGGGTTAGCGCAGATACGCAGTATTTT

v_call: TRBV5-5
j_call: TRBJ2-1
clone_size: -
d_call: TRBD1
cdr3_aa: CASSLLARGSEQFF
cdr3_nt: TGTGCCAGCAGCTTGTTAGCCAGGGGGAGTGAGCAGTTCTTC

v_call: TRBV19
j_call: TRBJ2-1
clone_size: -
d_call: TRBD2
cdr3_aa: CASSSASGGYNEQFF
cdr3_nt: TGTGCCAGTAGTAGCGCTAGCGGGGGCTACAATGAGCAGTTCTTC

v_call: TRBV6-5
j_call: TRBJ2-5
clone_size: -
d_call: -
cdr3_aa: CASSYGTGKSPETQYF
cdr3_nt: TGTGCCAGCAGTTACGGTACAGGCAAATCGCCGGAGACCCAGTACTTC

v_call: TRBV30
j_call: TRBJ2-1
clone_size: few
d_call: -
cdr3_aa: CAWRGLPSRGNEQFF
cdr3_nt: TGTGCCTGGAGGGGGCTCCCGAGCAGGGGCAATGAGCAGTTCTTC

v_call: TRBV29-1
j_call: TRBJ1-5
clone_size: -
d_call: TRBD1
cdr3_aa: CSVRLTGGDQPQHF
cdr3_nt: TGCAGCGTTAGGCTGACAGGGGGCGATCAGCCCCAGCATTTT

v_call: TRBV5-1
j_call: TRBJ2-7
clone_size: -
d_call: -
cdr3_aa: CASSLGGAVMHEQYF
cdr3_nt: TGCGCCAGCAGCTTGGGAGGGGCGGTGATGCACGAGCAGTACTTC

v_call: TRBV5-5
j_call: TRBJ1-6
clone_size: few
d_call: TRBD1
cdr3_aa: CASSFQGGNSPLHF
cdr3_nt: TGTGCCAGCAGCTTTCAGGGGGGCAATTCACCCCTCCACTTT

v_call: TRBV3-1/TRBV3-2
j_call: TRBJ2-5
clone_size: -
d_call: -
cdr3_aa: CASSPRQAETQYF
cdr3_nt: TGTGCCAGCAGCCCCCGACAGGCAGAGACCCAGTACTTC

v_call: TRBV7-2
j_call: TRBJ1-1
clone_size: -
d_call: TRBD1
cdr3_aa: CASSLGQGSTEAFF
cdr3_nt: TGTGCCAGCAGCTTAGGACAGGGGAGCACTGAAGCTTTCTTT

v_call: TRBV28
j_call: TRBJ2-3
clone_size: -
d_call: TRBD2
cdr3_aa: CASSSRAGGRTDTQYF
cdr3_nt: TGTGCCAGCAGCTCCCGAGCGGGGGGGCGGACAGATACGCAGTATTTT

v_call: TRBV3-1/TRBV3-2
j_call: TRBJ1-6
clone_size: -
d_call: TRBD1
cdr3_aa: CASSQDRGYNSPLHF
cdr3_nt: TGTGCCAGCAGCCAGGACAGGGGATACAATTCACCCCTCCACTTT

v_call: TRBV9
j_call: TRBJ2-3
clone_size: -
d_call: TRBD2
cdr3_aa: CASSHLWLAGGKSTDTQYF
cdr3_nt: TGTGCCAGCAGCCACCTGTGGCTAGCGGGGGGTAAAAGCACAGATACGCAGTATTTT

v_call: TRBV2
j_call: TRBJ2-1
clone_size: -
d_call: TRBD1
cdr3_aa: CASSEEQGRYNEQFF
cdr3_nt: TGTGCCAGCAGTGAAGAACAGGGGAGATACAATGAGCAGTTCTTC

v_call: TRBV19
j_call: TRBJ1-5
clone_size: -
d_call: -
cdr3_aa: CASRGRSSNQPQHF
cdr3_nt: TGTGCCAGTAGGGGCAGGTCGAGCAATCAGCCCCAGCATTTT